The 23 T cell receptor beta chains below were found in one sample sequenced in a study of blood T cell repertoires in COVID-19. The data were produced by immunoSEQ multiplex PCR, yet TCRdb's version contains in-frame clones alone and is incomplete. This table holds about 130,000 clones, almost 80% found once. Source material: peripheral blood. The receptors come from a man aged 55 to 70 who had recovered from COVID-19.

The chain employs TRBV18 and TRBJ2-2, with D possibly matching TRBD2 (5 bases). Per germline, CDR1 KGHSH and CDR2 LQKENI. V lost 3 bases and J lost 0, with 11 bases in between. CDR3 size: 16 residues. CDR3 sequence (DNA): TGTGCCAGCTCACCCCTGGGAGCAGCGAACACCGGGGAGCTGTTTTTT. Translating gives CASSPLGAANTGELFF.

By share of the sample, this clone is medium-sized. At one of its ends the junction is not consistent with the germline gene, which may arise from a read error. The sample has other DNA sequences that encode this CDR3 too. V gene TRBV27 combines with J gene TRBJ2-1, with TRBD1 as a possible D gene (6 bases). The CDR3 totals 15 residues. CDR1 is MNHEY and CDR2 is SMNVEV in the germline V gene (reference sequence). CDR3 nucleotide sequence: TGTGCCAGCAGTCTATCGACAGGTTACTACAATGAGCAGTTCTTC. It translates to CASSLSTGYYNEQFF.

The table lists this clone with a few counts. This chain uses TRBV10-3 with TRBJ1-1, with D possibly matching TRBD1 (6 bases). CDR3 length: 14 amino acids. Germline lookup yields CDR1 ENHRY and CDR2 SYGVKD. V lost 2 bases, J lost 3 bases, and 10 bases lay in between. The CDR3 loop is CAISEGAGDTEAFF. The CDR3 DNA follows: TGTGCCATCAGTGAGGGGGCAGGGGACACTGAAGCTTTCTTT.

This clone has a count of ten or more. The chain combines TRBV7-6 with TRBJ2-7; D may be TRBD1 (5 bases). The ends were cut back, 4 bases at V and 5 bases at J, with 18 bases in the middle. Germline V gene sequence: CDR1 SGHVS, CDR2 FNYEAQ. This CDR3 has 15 amino acids. CDR3 DNA: TGTGCCAGCAGCTCGGGCCATGGGGCGTGGAACGAGCAGTACTTC. Translation: CASSSGHGAWNEQYF.

This clone was recorded a few times. V is TRBV29-1 and J is TRBJ1-1; TRBD1 is a possible D gene (6 bases). Germline CDR1 reads SQVTM; CDR2 reads ANQGSEA. The CDR3 totals 13 residues. Trimming pared 4 bases from V and 4 bases from J, leaving 13 bases between. CDR3 DNA sequence: TGCAGCGTTGGAGGGGCCAGGGGCACTGAAGCTTTCTTT. This translates into CSVGGARGTEAFF.

This chain links TRBV28 with TRBJ2-1, with 10 bases fitting TRBD2. From germline, CDR1 is MDHEN and CDR2 SYDVKM. V lost 5 bases, J lost 7 bases, and 5 bases stayed unmatched. The CDR3 runs to 14 residues. DNA of the CDR3: TGTGCCAGCAGTCTAGCGGGAGATTGGAATGAGCAGTTCTTC. Protein: CASSLAGDWNEQFF.

A few counts support this clone. V and J are TRBV4-2 and TRBJ1-5; D gene ambiguous. The germline CDR1 and CDR2 sequences are LGHNA and YNFKEQ. The V and J ends lost 0 bases and 4 bases respectively, with 13 bases between them. This CDR3 has 16 residues. The CDR3 nucleotides are TGTGCCAGCAGCCAAGATCTAGAGGGAGCTAATCAGCCCCAGCATTTT. Protein product: CASSQDLEGANQPQHF.

This clone has only one observation. The V gene is TRBV3-1 (or the pseudogene TRBV3-2), the J gene TRBJ2-7; TRBD2 agrees at 8 bases. This CDR3 is built from 15 residues. V gave up 0 bases and J gave up 5 bases; unmatched junction bases: 6. Germline lookup yields CDR1 LGHDT and CDR2 YNNKEL (reference sequence). CDR3 loop: CASSQDVSGGDEQYF. The CDR3 DNA reads as TGTGCCAGCAGCCAAGACGTATCGGGAGGGGACGAGCAGTACTTC.

The chain carries TRBV5-1 and TRBJ1-6; tentatively, D is TRBD1 (5 bases). Germline lookup yields CDR1 SGHRS and CDR2 YFSETQ. This CDR3 region has 14 residues. V lost 0 bases, J lost 7 bases, and 8 bases lay in between. The CDR3, as DNA: TGCGCCAGCAGCTTGGACAGGTTAAATTCACCCCTCCACTTT. It yields the protein CASSLDRLNSPLHF.

The rearrangement joins TRBV2 to TRBJ1-2; perhaps TRBD1 as D (5 bases). This CDR3 spans 14 amino acids. Trimming pared 6 bases from V and 7 bases from J, leaving 18 bases between. Looked up from germline, CDR1 is SNHLY and CDR2 is FYNNEI. The CDR3 here is CASSRTTGDSGYTF. The CDR3 region has the DNA TGTGCCAGCAGCCGCACCACGGGGGACTCTGGCTACACCTTC.

V gene TRBV5-1 combines with J gene TRBJ1-2, with 12 positions matching TRBD1. Germline CDR1 is SGHRS and CDR2 is YFSETQ. V lost 0 bases, J lost 5 bases, and 5 bases stayed unmatched. CDR3 length: 16 amino acids. CDR3 bases: TGCGCCAGCAGCTTGGAGGGACAGGGGGCTAGATATGGCTACACCTTC. Translated: CASSLEGQGARYGYTF.

The genes are TRBV24-1 and TRBJ1-1, with 7 bases that match TRBD1. Trimming cost V 6 bases and J 1 base; bases outside gene matches: 13. The CDR3 spans 17 residues. Germline CDR1 reads KGHDR; CDR2 reads SFDVKD. The CDR3, as DNA: TGTGCCACCAGTCGGGGTAACAGGGGCCGATCGAACACTGAAGCTTTCTTT. Residues: CATSRGNRGRSNTEAFF.

V and J are TRBV20-1 and TRBJ2-1; TRBD2 might be the D (5 bases). The CDR3 loop spans 13 amino acids. Germline CDR1 is DFQATT and CDR2 is SNEGSKA (reference sequence). Trimming took 3 bases from V and 7 from J, leaving 13 bases between them. This chain's CDR3 is CSASFSRGNEQFF. In DNA form, the CDR3 reads TGCAGTGCTAGTTTCTCCCGAGGGAATGAGCAGTTCTTC.

The rearrangement links TRBV5-4 to TRBJ2-5; TRBD2 aligns across 8 bases. The germline CDR1 and CDR2 sequences are SGHNT and YYREEE (reference sequence). CDR3 length equals 16 residues. V gave up 1 base and J gave up 4 bases; unmatched junction bases: 9. The CDR3 loop reads CASSLNPAGVPETQYF. As DNA, the CDR3 is TGTGCCAGCAGCTTGAATCCAGCGGGAGTCCCAGAGACCCAGTACTTC.

The gene calls are TRBV6-6 and TRBJ1-1, with 9 bases lining up with TRBD1. Unmatched junction bases numbered 13, after V lost 7 bases and J lost 4 bases. The V gene's germline CDR1 is MNHNY and CDR2 SVGAGI (reference sequence). The CDR3 is 16 residues long. CDR3: CASNRGTGILGTEAFF. As DNA, the CDR3 is TGTGCCAGCAACAGAGGGACAGGGATATTGGGCACTGAAGCTTTCTTT.

The chain joins TRBV6-1 to TRBJ1-6; 9 nucleotides match TRBD1. Germline CDR1 MNHNS, CDR2 SASEGT. J was trimmed by 8 bases and V by 8 bases; bases with no gene match: 4. The CDR3 spans 13 residues. The CDR3 spells CASGRDRDSPLHF. The CDR3 bases are TGTGCCAGCGGACGGGACAGGGATTCACCCCTCCACTTT.

CDR3 region: CASSPQQGIGNTIYF. In nucleotides, the CDR3 is TGTGCCAGCAGTCCCCAACAGGGTATAGGAAACACCATATATTTT. The V call is TRBV28, the J call TRBJ1-3; possibly TRBD1 for D (6 bases). The CDR3 extends over 15 amino acids. Germline CDR1 is MDHEN and CDR2 is SYDVKM. Trimming pared 5 bases from V and 4 bases from J, leaving 15 bases between.

This sequence joins TRBV9 and TRBJ2-1, with 8 bases lining up with TRBD2. The J segment lost 4 bases and the V segment lost 1 base, leaving 7 bases of the junction unmatched. This CDR3 spans 16 amino acids. Looked up from germline, CDR1 is SGDLS and CDR2 is YYNGEE. CDR3 in DNA: TGTGCCAGCAGCGTACCTGCTAGCGGGTTTTACAATGAGCAGTTCTTC. Its translation: CASSVPASGFYNEQFF. Combining the CDR3 with reference TRBV9 and TRBJ2-1 gives the whole variable domain DSGVTQTPKHLITATGQRVTLRCSPRSGDLSVYWYQQSLDQGLQFLIQYYNGEERAKGNILERFSAQQFPDLHSELNLSSLELGDSALYFCASSVPASGFYNEQFFGPGTRLTVL.

This sequence joins TRBV7-3 and TRBJ2-2; TRBD1 matches at 11 bases. The CDR3 loop spans 19 amino acids. The germline V gene has CDR1 SGHTA and CDR2 FQGTGA. V shed 3 bases and J 2 bases; nucleotides not matched to a gene: 11. CDR3 in DNA: TGTGCCAGCAGCTTCGGGACAGGGGGAGCTTATAGAAACACCGGGGAGCTGTTTTTT. It translates to CASSFGTGGAYRNTGELFF.

The chain employs TRBV6-5 and TRBJ2-7, with D perhaps matching TRBD2 (7 bases). Germline V CDR1 and CDR2: MNHEY, SVGAGI. The CDR3 spans 13 residues. V lost 6 bases to trimming and J lost 5 bases, with 14 bases between them. The CDR3 loop is CASRGGGLNEQYF. The CDR3 bases are TGTGCCAGCAGAGGCGGGGGCTTAAACGAGCAGTACTTC.

V and J are TRBV5-1 and TRBJ2-7, with D possibly matching TRBD2 (5 bases). V dropped 0 bases and J dropped 5 bases, with 18 bases sitting between them. The length of the CDR3 is 16 residues. Germline CDR1 reads SGHRS; CDR2 reads YFSETQ. Here the CDR3 reads CASSLARSAGSDEQYF. The CDR3 nucleotides read TGCGCCAGCAGCTTGGCGAGGTCCGCCGGTAGCGACGAGCAGTACTTC.

The chain combines TRBV27 with TRBJ1-6; TRBD1 matches 8 bases. Germline assignment: CDR1 MNHEY and CDR2 SMNVEV (reference sequence). This CDR3 region has 14 residues. V lost 8 bases and J lost 9; bases outside the gene matches: 9. The CDR3 sequence is CASRSLDRASPLHF. CDR3 nucleotides: TGTGCCAGCCGAAGTCTGGACAGGGCTTCACCCCTCCACTTT.

The chain uses TRBV6-2 or TRBV6-3 and TRBJ1-1; D may be TRBD1 (6 bases). Germline assignment: CDR1 MNHEY and CDR2 SVGEGT. The CDR3 totals 14 residues. Trimming took 6 bases from V and 6 from J, leaving 17 bases between them. Here the CDR3 DNA reads TGTGCCAGCAGCTTTCCACAGGGTCTCTCTGAAGCTTTCTTT. Protein product: CASSFPQGLSEAFF.